This T cell receptor (beta chain) was retrieved from a study of CD8+CD57+ T cells in acquired aplastic anemia. CDR3 length: 18 residues. The germline CDR1 and CDR2 sequences are SGHVS and FQNEAQ. The ends were cut back, 5 bases at V and 0 bases at J, with 17 bases in the middle. The template used for profiling TCR beta VDJ and CDR3 was genomic DNA. Each CDR3 protein is one row after TCRdb ran MiXCR on the reads. The table has around 200,000 distinct CDR3 sequences, roughly 60% seen once; the top ten hold roughly 46%. CD8+CD57+ cell expansion had been shown by flow cytometry in patients chosen for sequencing. The blood sampling took place in patients who had so far received no therapy.

The sequence came from a human donor with aplastic anemia. V gene TRBV7-8 combines with J gene TRBJ1-6, with a tentative D call TRBD1 (6 bases). Sequenced: sorted CD4+, CD8+, or CD8+CD57+ T cells (not recorded which) from PBMCs. CDR3 coding DNA: TGTGCCAGCAGCACGGACAGAGACTTAAGCTCCTATAATTCACCCCTCCACTTT. Translated: CASSTDRDLSSYNSPLHF.